Presented here are 5 T cell receptor beta chains from one specimen sequenced in a study of T-cell memory formation after mild COVID-19 listed by TCRdb under 2021. Library preparation employed 5' RACE. Sequencing was carried out with an Illumina NovaSeq 6000. The public reads were quality trimmed at Q25 with fastp and then assembled into clones with MiXCR by TCRdb, keeping productive beta chains. Rows are unified per CDR3 protein, each entry keeping the most common DNA and genes. The sample table lists fewer than 90,000 distinct CDR3 sequences, approximately 14% of them with a count of one. Jointly, the top ten make up about 33% of the sample. The sample was PBMCs or a T cell subset sorted from them (not recorded which). These receptors all stem from an adult woman who had mild COVID-19 (a few samples of this study predate the infection). The sample titles of this study are shuffled in the database, so cell type and time point are left out; the donor was told from shared clones.

This clonotype turned up a few times. The chain recombines TRBV6-2 or TRBV6-3 with TRBJ1-4; D remains unclear. The germline V gene has CDR1 MNHEY and CDR2 SVGEGT. With 1 base removed from V and 0 bases from J, the gap between germline ends came to 6 bases. This CDR3 contains 15 residues. In DNA form, the CDR3 reads TGTGCCAGCAGTTACTTCAGGACAACTAATGAAAAACTGTTTTTT. Its translation: CASSYFRTTNEKLFF.

The chain joins TRBV4-1 to TRBJ2-2; D is unclear. Germline V gene sequence: CDR1 MGHRA, CDR2 YSYEKL. V was shortened by 3 bases and J by 5 bases, with 16 bases between the two germline ends. There are 16 residues in the CDR3. The CDR3 spells CASSQVPGSTTGELFF. Written as DNA, the CDR3 is TGCGCCAGCAGCCAGGTGCCAGGTTCCACGACCGGGGAGCTGTTTTTT.

The chain combines TRBV7-9 with TRBJ2-1; a weak D match, TRBD1 (6 bases). V was pared by 5 bases and J by 2 bases, with 13 bases between. This CDR3 is built from 15 residues. Germline CDR1 reads SEHNR; CDR2 reads FQNEAQ (reference sequence). Written as DNA, the CDR3 is TGTGCCAGCAGCCCACAGCGACAGGCCTACAATGAGCAGTTCTTC. It encodes CASSPQRQAYNEQFF.

This rearrangement joins TRBV13 to TRBJ2-5; 11 nucleotides match TRBD1. Germline lookup yields CDR1 PRHDT and CDR2 FYEKMQ (reference sequence). V lost 8 bases and J lost 9; bases outside the gene matches: 8. This CDR3 spans 13 amino acids. The CDR3 DNA reads as TGTGCCAGCCGGGACAGGGGGATTTCGGCCCAGTACTTC. Its translation is CASRDRGISAQYF.

J is TRBJ2-3 and V is TRBV7-3, with TRBD1 as a possible D gene (6 bases). Germline CDR1 and CDR2: SGHTA and FQGTGA. The CDR3 length is 17 residues. The V and J ends lost 5 bases and 0 bases respectively, with 18 bases between them. CDR3 sequence: CASSQITGLPSTDTQYF. The CDR3 DNA follows: TGTGCCAGCAGCCAGATCACAGGGTTACCTAGCACAGATACGCAGTATTTT.